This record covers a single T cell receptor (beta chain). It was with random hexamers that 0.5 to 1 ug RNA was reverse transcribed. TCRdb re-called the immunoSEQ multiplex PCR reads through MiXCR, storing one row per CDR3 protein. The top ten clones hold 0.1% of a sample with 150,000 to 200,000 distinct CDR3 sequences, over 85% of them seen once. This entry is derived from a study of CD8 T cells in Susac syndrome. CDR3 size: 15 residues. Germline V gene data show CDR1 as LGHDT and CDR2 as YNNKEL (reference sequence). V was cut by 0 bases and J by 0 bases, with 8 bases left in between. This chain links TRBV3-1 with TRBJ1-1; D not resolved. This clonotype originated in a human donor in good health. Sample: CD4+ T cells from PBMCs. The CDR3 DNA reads TGTGCCAGCAGCCAAGACCCGCAGGTGAACACTGAAGCTTTCTTT. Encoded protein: CASSQDPQVNTEAFF.